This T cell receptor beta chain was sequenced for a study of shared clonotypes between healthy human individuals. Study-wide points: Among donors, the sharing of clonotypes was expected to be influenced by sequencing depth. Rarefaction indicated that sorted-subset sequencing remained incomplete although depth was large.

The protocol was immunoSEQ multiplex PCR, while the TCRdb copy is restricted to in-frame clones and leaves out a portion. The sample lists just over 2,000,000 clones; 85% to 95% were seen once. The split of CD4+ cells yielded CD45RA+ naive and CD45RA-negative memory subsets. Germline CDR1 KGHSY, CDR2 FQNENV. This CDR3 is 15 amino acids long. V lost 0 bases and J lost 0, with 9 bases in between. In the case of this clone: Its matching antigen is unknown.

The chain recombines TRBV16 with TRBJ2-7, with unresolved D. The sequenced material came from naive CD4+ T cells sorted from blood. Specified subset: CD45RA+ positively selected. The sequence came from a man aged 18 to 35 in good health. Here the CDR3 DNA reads TGTGCCAGCAGCCAATCGATGACGGTCTCCTACGAGCAGTACTTC. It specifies CASSQSMTVSYEQYF.